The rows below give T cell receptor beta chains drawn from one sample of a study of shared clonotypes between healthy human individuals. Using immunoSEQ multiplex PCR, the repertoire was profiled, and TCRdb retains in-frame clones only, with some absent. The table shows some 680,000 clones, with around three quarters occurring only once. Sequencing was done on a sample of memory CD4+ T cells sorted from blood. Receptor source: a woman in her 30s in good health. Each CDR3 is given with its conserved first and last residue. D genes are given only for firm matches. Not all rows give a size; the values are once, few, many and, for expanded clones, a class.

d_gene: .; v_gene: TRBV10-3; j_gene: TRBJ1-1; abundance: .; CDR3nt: TGTGCCATCAGGACAGACATATTGAACACTGAAGCTTTCTTT; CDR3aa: CAIRTDILNTEAFF
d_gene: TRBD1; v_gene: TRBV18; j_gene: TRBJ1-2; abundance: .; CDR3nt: TGTGCCAGCTCAGTCACAGGGGCCGAGAACTATGGCTACACCTTC; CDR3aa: CASSVTGAENYGYTF
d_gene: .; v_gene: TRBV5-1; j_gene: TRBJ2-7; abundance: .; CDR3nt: TGCGCCAGCAGCTTGGATGACAGGTACGAGCAGTACTTC; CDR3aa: CASSLDDRYEQYF
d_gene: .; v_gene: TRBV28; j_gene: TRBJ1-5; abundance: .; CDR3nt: TGTGCCAGCAACCGCCCCTTACAGCCCCAGCATTTT; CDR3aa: CASNRPLQPQHF
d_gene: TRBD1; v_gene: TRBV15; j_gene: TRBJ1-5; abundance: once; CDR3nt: TGTGCCACCAGCCTGGACAGGGCCCAGCCCCAGCATTTT; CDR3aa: CATSLDRAQPQHF
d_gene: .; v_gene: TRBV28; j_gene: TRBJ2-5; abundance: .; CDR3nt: TGTGCCAGCAGTATATCTTGGGTGACCCAGTACTTC; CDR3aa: CASSISWVTQYF
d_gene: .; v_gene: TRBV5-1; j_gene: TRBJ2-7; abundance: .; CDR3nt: TGCGCCAGCAGCCCCCAGGCGGAGTCCTACGAGCAGTACTTC; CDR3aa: CASSPQAESYEQYF
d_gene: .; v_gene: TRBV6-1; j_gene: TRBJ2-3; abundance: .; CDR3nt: TGTGCCAGCAGTATCGACTACAGCACAGATACGCAGTATTTT; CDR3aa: CASSIDYSTDTQYF
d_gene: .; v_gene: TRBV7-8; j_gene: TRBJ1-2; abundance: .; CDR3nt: TGTGCCAGCAGCTTAGTCAGGACTCCCGGCGGCTACACCTTC; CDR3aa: CASSLVRTPGGYTF
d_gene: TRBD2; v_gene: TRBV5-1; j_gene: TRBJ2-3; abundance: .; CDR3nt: TGCGCCAGCAGCTTGCCTAGCGGGAGAACAGATACGCAGTATTTT; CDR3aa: CASSLPSGRTDTQYF
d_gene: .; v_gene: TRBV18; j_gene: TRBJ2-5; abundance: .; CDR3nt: TGTGCCAGCTCACCAAGTGAAACAGGTTTCGAGACCCAGTACTTC; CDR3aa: CASSPSETGFETQYF
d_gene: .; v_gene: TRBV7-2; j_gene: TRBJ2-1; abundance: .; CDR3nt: TGTGCCAGCAGCCTAAGCAGGAGCGGTGCCTACAATGAGCAGTTCTTC; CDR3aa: CASSLSRSGAYNEQFF
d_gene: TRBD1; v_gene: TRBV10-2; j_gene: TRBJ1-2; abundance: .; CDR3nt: TGCGCCAGCAGTGGACAGGGATTTGGCTACACCTTC; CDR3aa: CASSGQGFGYTF
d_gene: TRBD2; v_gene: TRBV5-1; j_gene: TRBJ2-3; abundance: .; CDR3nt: TGCGCCAGCAGCCGAGGACTAGCGGAGGCAGATACGCAGTATTTT; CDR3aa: CASSRGLAEADTQYF
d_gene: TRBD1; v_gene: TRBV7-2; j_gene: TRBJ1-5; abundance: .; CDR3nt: TGTGCCAGCAGCTCCCATCCCAGGGGGAATCAGCCCCAGCATTTT; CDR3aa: CASSSHPRGNQPQHF
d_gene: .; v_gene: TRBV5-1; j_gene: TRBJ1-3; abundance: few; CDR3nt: TGCGCCAGCAGCCTACAGGGTACCGGAAACACCATATATTTT; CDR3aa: CASSLQGTGNTIYF
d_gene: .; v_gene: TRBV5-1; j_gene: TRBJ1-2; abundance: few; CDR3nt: TGCGCCAGCAGCTTGGGGTATGGGCAGTCAGAGGAAAGCTATGGCTACACCTTC; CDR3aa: CASSLGYGQSEESYGYTF
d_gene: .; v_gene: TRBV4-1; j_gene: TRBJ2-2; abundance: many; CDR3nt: TGCGCCAGCAGCGGGGGGATGGGGAACACCGGGGAGCTGTTTTTT; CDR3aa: CASSGGMGNTGELFF
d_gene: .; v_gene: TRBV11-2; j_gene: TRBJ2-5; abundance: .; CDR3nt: TGTGCCAGCAGCTTACAGCAAGAGACCCAGTACTTC; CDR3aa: CASSLQQETQYF
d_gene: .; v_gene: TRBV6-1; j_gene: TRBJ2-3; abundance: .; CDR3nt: TGTGCCAGCAGTGAAGAGGAGGATACGCAGTATTTT; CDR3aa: CASSEEEDTQYF
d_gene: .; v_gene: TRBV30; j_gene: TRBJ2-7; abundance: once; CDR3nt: TGTGCCACCTCCCAGCCACCCGGGGGGCAGTACTTC; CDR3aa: CATSQPPGGQYF
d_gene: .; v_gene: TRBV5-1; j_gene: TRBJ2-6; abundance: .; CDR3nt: TGCGCCAGCAGCTTATCGGTGACCTCTGGGGCCAACGTCCTGACTTTC; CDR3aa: CASSLSVTSGANVLTF
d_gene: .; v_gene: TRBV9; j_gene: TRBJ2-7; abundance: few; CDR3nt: TGTGCCAGCAGCGTAGAAGTAGGAGGGTTCGACGAGCAGTACTTC; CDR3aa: CASSVEVGGFDEQYF
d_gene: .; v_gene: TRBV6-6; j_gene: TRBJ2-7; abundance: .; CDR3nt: TGTGCCAGCAGCCAACAGGGAGTTAACTACGAGCAGTACTTC; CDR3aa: CASSQQGVNYEQYF
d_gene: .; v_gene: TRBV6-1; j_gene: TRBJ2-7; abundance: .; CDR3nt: TGTGCCACCGGGACGGACTACGAGCAGTACTTC; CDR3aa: CATGTDYEQYF
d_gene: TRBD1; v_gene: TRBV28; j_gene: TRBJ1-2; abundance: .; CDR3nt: TGTGCCAGCAGTTTGGCCGGGACAGCTAACTATGGCTACACCTTC; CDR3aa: CASSLAGTANYGYTF
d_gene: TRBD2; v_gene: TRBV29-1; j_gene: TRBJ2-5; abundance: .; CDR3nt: TGCAGCGTTGAGGCCAGGGGTATTACGAGGACTAGCGGGAAAGAGACCCAGTACTTC; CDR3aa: CSVEARGITRTSGKETQYF
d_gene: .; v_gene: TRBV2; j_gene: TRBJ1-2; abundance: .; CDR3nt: TGTGCCAGCAGATTACGTGGAGGCTACACCTTC; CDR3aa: CASRLRGGYTF
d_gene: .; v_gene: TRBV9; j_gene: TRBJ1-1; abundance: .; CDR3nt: TGTGCCAGCAGCTCTACAGGGAACACTGAAGCTTTCTTT; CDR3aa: CASSSTGNTEAFF
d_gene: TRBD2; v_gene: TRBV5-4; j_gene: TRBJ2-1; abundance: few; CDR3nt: TGTGCCAGCAGCTCCGGGACTAGCGGGAGTGTGAATGAGCAGTTCTTC; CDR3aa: CASSSGTSGSVNEQFF
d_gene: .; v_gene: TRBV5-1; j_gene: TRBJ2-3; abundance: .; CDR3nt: TGCGCCAGCAGCTTGGAGCTTCCTTTCTCAGATACGCAGTATTTT; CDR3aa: CASSLELPFSDTQYF
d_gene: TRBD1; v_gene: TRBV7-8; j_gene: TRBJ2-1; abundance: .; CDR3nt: TGTGCCATCGGGGGACAGGGGCGGGAGCAGTTCTTC; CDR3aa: CAIGGQGREQFF
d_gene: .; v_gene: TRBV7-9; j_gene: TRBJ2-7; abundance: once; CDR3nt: TGTGCCAGCAGCTCCATAGGGGTGGTGGCCGAGCAGTACTTC; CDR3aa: CASSSIGVVAEQYF
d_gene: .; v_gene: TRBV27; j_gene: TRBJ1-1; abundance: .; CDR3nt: TGTGCCAGCAGTAAAAGGGACGTGACAGAAGCTTTCTTT; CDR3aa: CASSKRDVTEAFF
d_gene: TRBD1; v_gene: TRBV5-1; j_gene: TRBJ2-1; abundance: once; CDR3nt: TGCGCCAGCAGCTTAGGGGGCGGGGAGCAGTTCTTC; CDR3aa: CASSLGGGEQFF
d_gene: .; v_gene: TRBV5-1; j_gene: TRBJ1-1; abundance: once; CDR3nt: TGCGCCAGCATCGCGAACACTGAAGCTTTCTTT; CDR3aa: CASIANTEAFF
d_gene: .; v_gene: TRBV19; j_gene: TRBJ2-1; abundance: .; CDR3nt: TGTGCCAGTAGTATTTCAGGGTGGGGGAATGAGCAGTTCTTC; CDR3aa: CASSISGWGNEQFF
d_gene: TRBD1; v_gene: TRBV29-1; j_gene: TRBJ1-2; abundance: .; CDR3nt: TGCAGCGTTGAGGGCGTCGACAGGGGTTGGGGCGGCTACACCTTC; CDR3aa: CSVEGVDRGWGGYTF
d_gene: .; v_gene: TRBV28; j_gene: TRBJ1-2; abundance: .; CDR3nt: .; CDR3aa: CASSHNLGMGGYTF